The 8 T cell receptor beta chains given below trace back to one sample, sequenced in a study of T cell responses to AZD1222 COVID-19 vaccine. Profiled with immunoSEQ multiplex PCR; TCRdb holds only in-frame clones, not every one. The table has around 95,000 clones, roughly 88% seen once. The source material was peripheral blood, sampled on day 0 of AZD1222 vaccination. These receptors were obtained from an adult in good health.

The chain employs TRBV28 and TRBJ2-1; no firm D call. Germline V gene data show CDR1 as MDHEN and CDR2 as SYDVKM. The CDR3 length is 12 residues. Trimming stripped 4 bases from V and 12 bases from J, with 13 bases between. Written as DNA, the CDR3 is TGTGCCAGCAGTTCACGACGAAGTGGGCAGTTCTTC. Its translation: CASSSRRSGQFF.

The chain couples TRBV6-2 or TRBV6-3 to TRBJ1-2, with D possibly being TRBD1 (6 bases). This CDR3 contains 14 residues. The V gene lost 4 bases and the J gene lost 4 bases, with 13 bases spanning the gap. CDR1 is MNHEY, CDR2 SVGEGT, per germline. CDR3 loop: CASSSSGAGYGYTF. CDR3 bases: TGTGCCAGCAGTTCCTCAGGGGCTGGCTATGGCTACACCTTC.

V usage is TRBV2 and J usage is TRBJ2-6; D not resolved. Trimming cost V 5 bases and J 5 bases, with 16 bases left between them. CDR1 is SNHLY and CDR2 is FYNNEI in the germline V gene. There are 16 residues in the CDR3. The DNA of the CDR3 is TGTGCCAGCAGTCGTGCACGTTACCGTCGGGCCAACGTCCTGACTTTC. Amino acid sequence: CASSRARYRRANVLTF.

This sequence joins TRBV7-9 and TRBJ2-7; 7 bases are shared with TRBD1. Germline lookup yields CDR1 SEHNR and CDR2 FQNEAQ (reference sequence). Trimming at V came to 4 bases and at J to 0 bases, leaving 3 bases not matched to a gene. This CDR3 comprises 14 residues. The CDR3 nucleotides are TGTGCCAGCAGCTCCGGGACAGCCTCCTACGAGCAGTACTTC. Residues: CASSSGTASYEQYF.

V and J are TRBV7-2 and TRBJ2-3, with 9 bases lining up with TRBD2. This CDR3 region has 16 residues. Germline lookup yields CDR1 SGHTA and CDR2 FQGNSA. The ends lost 1 base at V and 10 bases at J; junction bases unmatched: 12. The CDR3 DNA follows: TGTGCCAGCAGCTTAGTTTTTAGCGGGAGCCCTTATGCGCAGTATTTT. Protein: CASSLVFSGSPYAQYF.

V usage is TRBV28 and J usage is TRBJ1-1; 8 bases are a match to TRBD1. Germline CDR1 is MDHEN and CDR2 is SYDVKM. The CDR3 is made up of 13 amino acids. With 7 bases clipped from V and 4 bases from J, the junction kept 5 bases outside the gene matches. The CDR3 region is CASNAGGGTEAFF. The CDR3 DNA sequence: TGTGCCAGCAACGCAGGGGGCGGCACTGAAGCTTTCTTT.

The CDR3 spells CASSLGGAIGNTIYF. The CDR3 DNA follows: TGTGCCAGCAGCTTAGGAGGGGCGATCGGAAACACCATATATTTT. The chain is built from TRBV7-2 and TRBJ1-3; TRBD1 is a possible D gene (5 bases). This CDR3 has 15 amino acids. Germline V CDR1 and CDR2: SGHTA, FQGNSA. With 1 base removed from V and 4 bases from J, the gap between germline ends came to 11 bases.

This chain uses TRBV14 with TRBJ2-7; 8 nucleotides line up with TRBD1. The CDR3 has 15 amino acids. Trimming cost V 2 bases and J 5 bases; bases outside gene matches: 8. The V gene's germline CDR1 is SGHDN and CDR2 FVKESK. CDR3 nucleotides: TGTGCCAGCAGCCAAAGAGGACAGGGCTTGAACGAGCAGTACTTC. It encodes CASSQRGQGLNEQYF.